This T cell receptor (beta chain) was sequenced in a study of T cells after yellow fever vaccination. At the level of the study: Fractions with few cells were prepared using SMART-Seq v4 Ultra Low Input.

Findings and caveats of the study: A limited proportion of clonotypes was detected within both the CD4 and CD8 compartments.

This CDR3 is 14 amino acids long. Germline CDR1 is SQVTM and CDR2 is ANQGSEA. Trimming shortened V by 7 bases and J by 0 bases, and 16 bases separated the two germline ends. The TCR cDNA carried a universal primer site and UMIs from 5'RACE template switching. Via MiXCR, TCRdb re-called the 5' RACE reads, giving one row per CDR3 protein. The repertoire holds roughly 150,000 distinct CDR3 sequences, with 6.6% as singletons. This clonotype was seen at least ten times. Its antigen is unidentified. This chain joins TRBV29-1 and TRBJ2-7; maybe TRBD1 (6 bases). This sequence was found in a man aged 25 to 40 who received the YFV17D yellow fever vaccine. The specimen comprised CD4+ T cells sorted from PBMCs, sampled 10 days after the yellow fever booster vaccination. The CDR3 coding sequence is TGCAGCGCCCAAGGACAGCCGCTCTCCTACGAGCAGTACTTC. Amino acids: CSAQGQPLSYEQYF.